Following are 9 T cell receptor beta chains from one sample sequenced in a study of cytomegalovirus exposure and HLA in healthy donors. Primers for the PCR totalled 60 Vbeta and 13 Jbeta. Method: immunoSEQ multiplex PCR; TCRdb's copy keeps in-frame clones and lacks some. The sample holds 200,000 to 250,000 clones, roughly 89% seen once. Material for sequencing was PBMCs. The receptors derive from a woman aged 18 to 35 in good health and CMV-seronegative.

The chain has TRBV4-3 and TRBJ2-1, with TRBD2 matching 12 bases. After removal of 0 bases from V and 8 bases from J, the junction contained 5 bases not matched to a gene. CDR3 length: 16 residues. Per the germline V gene, CDR1 is LGHNA and CDR2 is YSLEER. The CDR3 reads CASSQELAGGADEQFF. The CDR3 DNA follows: TGCGCCAGCAGCCAAGAACTAGCGGGGGGAGCCGATGAGCAGTTCTTC.

This clone was seen a handful of times. The chain uses TRBV5-4 and TRBJ2-7, with D tentatively TRBD1 (6 bases). The length of the CDR3 is 16 residues. Looked up from germline, CDR1 is SGHNT and CDR2 is YYREEE (reference sequence). V lost 2 bases, J lost 4 bases, and 19 bases lay in between. The CDR3 region has the DNA TGTGCCAGCAGCTTTAAAGGGGGTCCAGCTGCTTACGAGCAGTACTTC. Translated: CASSFKGGPAAYEQYF.

The chain has TRBV11-2 and TRBJ2-3; no clear D gene. The CDR3 is 13 amino acids. Germline loops: CDR1 SGHAT, CDR2 FQNNGV. Trimming pared 3 bases from V and 2 bases from J, leaving 6 bases between. The CDR3 is CASSFVFTDTQYF. The CDR3 bases are TGTGCCAGCAGCTTTGTATTCACAGATACGCAGTATTTT. Combining the CDR3 with reference TRBV11-2 and TRBJ2-3 gives the whole variable domain EAGVAQSPRYKIIEKRQSVAFWCNPISGHATLYWYQQILGQGPKLLIQFQNNGVVDDSQLPKDRFSAERLKGVDSTLKIQPAKLEDSAVYLCASSFVFTDTQYFGPGTRLTVL.

This clone has only one observation. The V call is TRBV18, the J call TRBJ1-1; D remains ambiguous. The V end was cut by 2 bases, the J end by 8 bases, with 12 bases between. CDR3 size: 13 residues. Germline V gives CDR1 KGHSH, CDR2 LQKENI. As DNA, the CDR3 is TGTGCCAGCTCACCAAGGATAGCGGAGGAAGCTTTCTTT. Translated: CASSPRIAEEAFF.

This chain uses TRBV9 with TRBJ2-7; 7 bases match TRBD2. The V segment lost 0 bases and the J segment 3 bases; nucleotides outside the gene matches: 3. The CDR3 covers 14 residues. From germline, CDR1 is SGDLS and CDR2 YYNGEE. CDR3 coding DNA: TGTGCCAGCAGCGTAGAAGGCGGGGGCTACGAGCAGTACTTC. It specifies CASSVEGGGYEQYF.

The chain uses TRBV13 and TRBJ1-1; a weak D match, TRBD1 (6 bases). The V end was cut by 5 bases, the J end by 1 base, with 8 bases between. The CDR3 is 13 amino acids. The germline gives CDR1 PRHDT, CDR2 FYEKMQ (reference sequence). CDR3 bases: TGTGCCAGCAGCCTACAGGGGAACACTGAAGCTTTCTTT. It translates to CASSLQGNTEAFF.

The rearrangement links TRBV6-4 to TRBJ2-1; 10 bases fit TRBD2. V shed 6 bases and J 3 bases; nucleotides not matched to a gene: 5. The CDR3 contains 15 residues. In germline, CDR1 is MRHNA, CDR2 SNTAGT. The CDR3: CASRLTSGIYNEQFF. CDR3 bases: TGTGCCAGCAGACTTACTAGCGGGATCTACAATGAGCAGTTCTTC.

In its sample, this clone was seen once. This chain joins TRBV5-4 and TRBJ1-3; D gene unclear. Trimming removed 6 bases from V and 1 base from J, with 17 bases in between. This CDR3 has 16 residues. CDR1 is SGHNT, CDR2 YYREEE, per germline (reference sequence). The CDR3 sequence is CASKEGLGLSGNTIYF. In DNA, the CDR3 is TGTGCCAGCAAAGAGGGTTTAGGACTTTCTGGAAACACCATATATTTT. The full variable domain, its missing parts supplied by reference TRBV5-4 and TRBJ1-3, is ETGVTQSPTHLIKTRGQQVTLRCSSQSGHNTVSWYQQALGQGPQFIFQYYREEENGRGNFPPRFSGLQFPNYSSELNVNALELDDSALYLCASKEGLGLSGNTIYFGEGSWLTVV.

The chain joins TRBV5-5 to TRBJ1-2, with D perhaps TRBD1 (6 bases). Germline V CDR1 and CDR2: SGHKS, YYEKEE (reference sequence). CDR3 size: 13 residues. V lost 4 bases, J lost 8 bases, and 15 bases lay in between. The CDR3 here is CASSHPTGIGYTF. In nucleotides, the CDR3 is TGTGCCAGCAGCCACCCAACAGGGATCGGCTACACCTTC.